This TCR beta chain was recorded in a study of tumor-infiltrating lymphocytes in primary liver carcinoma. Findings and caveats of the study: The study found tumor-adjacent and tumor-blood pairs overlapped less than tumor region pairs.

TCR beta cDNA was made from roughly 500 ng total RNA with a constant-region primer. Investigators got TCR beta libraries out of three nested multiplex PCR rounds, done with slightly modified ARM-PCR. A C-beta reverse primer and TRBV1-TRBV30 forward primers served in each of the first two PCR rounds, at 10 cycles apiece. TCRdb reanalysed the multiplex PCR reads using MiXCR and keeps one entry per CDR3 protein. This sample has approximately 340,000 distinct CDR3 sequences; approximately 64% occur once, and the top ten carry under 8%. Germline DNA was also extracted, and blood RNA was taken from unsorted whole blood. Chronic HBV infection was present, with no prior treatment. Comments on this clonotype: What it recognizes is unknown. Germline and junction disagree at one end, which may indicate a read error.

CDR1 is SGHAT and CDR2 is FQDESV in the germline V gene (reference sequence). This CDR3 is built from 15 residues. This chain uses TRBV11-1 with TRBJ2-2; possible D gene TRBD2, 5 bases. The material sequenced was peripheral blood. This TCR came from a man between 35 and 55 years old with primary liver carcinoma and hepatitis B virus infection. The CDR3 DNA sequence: TGTGCCAACAGAAGCCGGGATCCTAACACCGGGGAGCTTTTTTTT. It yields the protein CANRSRDPNTGELFF. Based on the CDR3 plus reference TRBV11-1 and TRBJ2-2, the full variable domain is EAEVAQSPRYKITEKSQAVAFWCDPISGHATLYWYRQILGQGPELLVQFQDESVVDDSQLPKDRFSAERLKGVDSTLKIQPAELGDSAMYLCANRSRDPNTGELFFGEGSRLTVL.